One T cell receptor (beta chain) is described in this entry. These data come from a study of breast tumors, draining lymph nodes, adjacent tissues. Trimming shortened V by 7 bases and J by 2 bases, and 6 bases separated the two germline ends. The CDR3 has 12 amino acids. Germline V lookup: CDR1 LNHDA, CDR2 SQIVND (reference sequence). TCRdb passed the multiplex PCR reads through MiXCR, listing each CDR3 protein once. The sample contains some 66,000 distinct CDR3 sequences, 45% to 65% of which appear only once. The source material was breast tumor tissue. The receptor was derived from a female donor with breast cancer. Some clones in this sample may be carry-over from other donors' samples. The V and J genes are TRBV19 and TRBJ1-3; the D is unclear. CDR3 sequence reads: CASTEAGNTIYF. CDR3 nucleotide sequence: TGTGCCAGTACTGAGGCTGGAAACACCATATATTTT.